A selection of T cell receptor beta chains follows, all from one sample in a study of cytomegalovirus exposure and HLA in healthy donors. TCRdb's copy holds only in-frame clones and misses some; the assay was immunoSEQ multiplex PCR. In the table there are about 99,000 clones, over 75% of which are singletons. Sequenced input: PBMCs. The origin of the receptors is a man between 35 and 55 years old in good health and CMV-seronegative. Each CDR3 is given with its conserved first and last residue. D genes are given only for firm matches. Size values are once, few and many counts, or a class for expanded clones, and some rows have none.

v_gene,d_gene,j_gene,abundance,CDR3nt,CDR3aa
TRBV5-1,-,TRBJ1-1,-,TGCGCCAGCAGCTCCTCGGGGGGCAACACTGAAGCTTTCTTT,CASSSSGGNTEAFF
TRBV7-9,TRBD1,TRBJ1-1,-,TGTGCCAGCAGCTTAGGACAGGGCGACACTAAAGCTTTCTTT,CASSLGQGDTKAFF
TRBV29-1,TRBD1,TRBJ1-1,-,TGCAGCGCCCAACAGGGGGCAGACACTGAAGCTTTCTTT,CSAQQGADTEAFF
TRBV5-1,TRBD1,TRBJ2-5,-,TGCGCCAGCAGCTCCCCTAGCCGGGACAGGGGGGCAGAGACCCAGTACTTC,CASSSPSRDRGAETQYF
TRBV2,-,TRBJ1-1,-,TGTGCCAGCAGTATCGGGGGAGAATGGACTGAAGCTTTCTTT,CASSIGGEWTEAFF
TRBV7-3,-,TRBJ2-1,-,TGTGCCAGCAGCTTATTAGGTGGAGTTCATGAGCAGTTCTTC,CASSLLGGVHEQFF
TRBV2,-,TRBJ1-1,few,TGTGCCAGCAAAGGTTTAGGGGCCACTGAAGCTTTCTTT,CASKGLGATEAFF
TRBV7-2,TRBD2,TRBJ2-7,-,TGTGCCAGCAGCTTCGGGGACTACTACGAGCAGTACTTC,CASSFGDYYEQYF
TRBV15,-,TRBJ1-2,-,TGTGCCACCAGCAGAGACCTTCCGGGACACAACTATGGCTACACCTTC,CATSRDLPGHNYGYTF
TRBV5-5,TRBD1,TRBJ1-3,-,TGTGCCAGCAGCATGGGGACAGGGAACGGAAACACCATATATTTT,CASSMGTGNGNTIYF
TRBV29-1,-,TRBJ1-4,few,TGCAGCGTTGCCGTAAATGAAAAACTGTTTTTT,CSVAVNEKLFF
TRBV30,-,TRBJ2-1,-,TGTGCCGGTACCGGGACTCAATCCTACAATGAGCAGTTCTTC,CAGTGTQSYNEQFF
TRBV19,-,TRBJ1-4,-,TGTGCCAGTAGTATTGAGGGAAAAGTCGGCGAAAAACTGTTTTTT,CASSIEGKVGEKLFF
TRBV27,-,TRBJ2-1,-,TGTGCCAGCAAATCGACAGGGAGGCAGACGGATGAGCAGTTCTTC,CASKSTGRQTDEQFF
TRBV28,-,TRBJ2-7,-,TGTGCCAGCAGTTTATACCAACTCGGGTCGTACGAGCAGTACTTC,CASSLYQLGSYEQYF
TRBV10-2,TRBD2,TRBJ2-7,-,TGCGCCAGCAGTCGAACTAGCGGGGTGGGGTACTACGAGCAGTACTTC,CASSRTSGVGYYEQYF
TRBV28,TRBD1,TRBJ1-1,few,TGTACCAGCAGTTTGCCACCGACAGGGATGAACACTGAAGCTTTCTTT,CTSSLPPTGMNTEAFF
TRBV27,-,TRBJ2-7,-,TGTGCCAGCAGTTTCAGGGGGGCCTACGAGCAGTACTTC,CASSFRGAYEQYF
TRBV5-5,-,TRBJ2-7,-,TGTGCCAGCAGCTTAGAGGCGCCCTACGAGCAGTACTTC,CASSLEAPYEQYF
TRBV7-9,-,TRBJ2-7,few,TGTGCCAGCAGCTTAGGAGGGGGTTCCTACGAGCAGTACTTC,CASSLGGGSYEQYF
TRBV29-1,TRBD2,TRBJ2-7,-,TGCAGCGTCGGGGGGGGGACCTACGAGCAGTACTTC,CSVGGGTYEQYF
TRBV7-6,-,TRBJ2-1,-,TGTGCCAGCAGCTCACTTTTACCTAGTCCCGTCTCCTACAATGAGCAGTTCTTC,CASSSLLPSPVSYNEQFF
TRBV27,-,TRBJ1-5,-,TGTGCCAGCAGTTTCTACGGACACACTGATCAGCCCCAGCATTTT,CASSFYGHTDQPQHF
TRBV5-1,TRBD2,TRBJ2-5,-,TGCGCCAGCAGCCTGGGACTAGCGGGGGTAGAGACCCAGTACTTC,CASSLGLAGVETQYF
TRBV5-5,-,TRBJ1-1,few,TGTGCCAGCAGCCCCGGACAAGCGAACACTGAAGCTTTCTTT,CASSPGQANTEAFF
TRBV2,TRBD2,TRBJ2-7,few,TGTGCCAGCAGGGGGACCGGGACTAATCCCTACGAGCAGTACTTC,CASRGTGTNPYEQYF
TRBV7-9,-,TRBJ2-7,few,TGTGCCAGCGCCCCTATGACAGTTGCCGAGCAGTACTTC,CASAPMTVAEQYF
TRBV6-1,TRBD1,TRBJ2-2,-,TGTGCCAGCAGGACGGGACAGGGGGCGACCGGGGAGCTGTTTTTT,CASRTGQGATGELFF
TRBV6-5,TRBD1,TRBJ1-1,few,TGTGCCAGCAGTTACTCGGGGACAGGGGGCACTGAAGCTTTCTTT,CASSYSGTGGTEAFF
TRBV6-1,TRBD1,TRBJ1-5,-,TGTGCCAGCAGTGAATTAGACAGGGGCGATCAGCCCCAGCATTTT,CASSELDRGDQPQHF
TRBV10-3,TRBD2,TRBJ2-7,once,TGTGCCATCAGTGAGGGACTAGCGGGGCCCGGCGAGCAGTACTTC,CAISEGLAGPGEQYF
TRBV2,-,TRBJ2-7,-,TGTGCCAGCAGTGATAGAGGGGAGCAGTACTTC,CASSDRGEQYF
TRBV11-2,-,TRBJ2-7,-,TGTGCCAGCAGCTTTGGAGGCCAGGCTGACGAGCAGTACTTC,CASSFGGQADEQYF
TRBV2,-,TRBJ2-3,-,TGTGCCAGCAGTGACCCGGGAGTGGGCACAGATACGCAGTATTTT,CASSDPGVGTDTQYF
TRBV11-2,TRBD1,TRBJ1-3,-,TGTGCCAGCAGCTTGGGACAGGCAATGCGGAACACCATATATTTT,CASSLGQAMRNTIYF
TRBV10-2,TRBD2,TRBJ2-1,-,TGCGCCAGCGGAATAGCGGGACCCCGGCGCAATGAGCAGTTCTTC,CASGIAGPRRNEQFF
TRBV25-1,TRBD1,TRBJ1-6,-,TGTGCCAGCAGTGGCCTCACAGGGGTCAATTCACCCCTCCACTTT,CASSGLTGVNSPLHF
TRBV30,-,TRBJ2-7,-,TGTGCCTGGGGGAAACAGGGATACGAGCAGTACTTC,CAWGKQGYEQYF
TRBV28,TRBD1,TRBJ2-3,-,TGTGCCAGCCGCCTCGGACAGGTTGGGGGAGATACGCAGTATTTT,CASRLGQVGGDTQYF
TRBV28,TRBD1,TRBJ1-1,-,TGTGCCAGCAGTTTCCAACCGGGACAGAGGAACACTGAAGCTTTCTTT,CASSFQPGQRNTEAFF
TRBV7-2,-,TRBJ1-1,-,TGTGCCAGCGGACGACAGTACACTGAAGCTTTCTTT,CASGRQYTEAFF
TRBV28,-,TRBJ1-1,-,TGTGCCAGCAGCACTTTAATGAACACTGAAGCTTTCTTT,CASSTLMNTEAFF
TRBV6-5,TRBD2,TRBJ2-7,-,TGTGCCAGTTCCACGGGGGGGAACGAGCAGTACTTC,CASSTGGNEQYF
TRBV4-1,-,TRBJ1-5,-,TGCGCCAGCAGCCAAGAGGGGGGATTTGGTCAGCCCCAGCATTTT,CASSQEGGFGQPQHF
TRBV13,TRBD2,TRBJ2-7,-,TGTGCCAGCAGCCCTGGTAGCGGGAGGGTTAACGAGCAGTACTTC,CASSPGSGRVNEQYF
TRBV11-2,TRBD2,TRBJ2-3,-,TGTGCCAGCAGCTTAGGGACTAGCGGCACAGATACGCAGTATTTT,CASSLGTSGTDTQYF
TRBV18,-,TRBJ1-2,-,TGTGCCAGCTCACGACAGTTTAGGGTGAACATGTATGGCTACACCTTC,CASSRQFRVNMYGYTF
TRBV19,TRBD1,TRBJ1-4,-,TGTGCCAGTAGCGCGCGGACAGGGGCTGAAAAACTGTTTTTT,CASSARTGAEKLFF
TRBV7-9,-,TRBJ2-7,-,TGTGCCAGCAGCGACAGGACCTACGAGCAGTACTTC,CASSDRTYEQYF
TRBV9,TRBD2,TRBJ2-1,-,TGTGCCAGCAGCGCAGCGGGGCGGGGGATACACAATGAGCAGTTCTTC,CASSAAGRGIHNEQFF
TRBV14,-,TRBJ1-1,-,TGTGCCAGCAGCCAAGGAGGGTTAGAGGCTTTCTTT,CASSQGGLEAFF
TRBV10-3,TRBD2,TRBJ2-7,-,TGTGCCATCAGTGGGGGCGGGAGGCCATCCTACGAGCAGTACTTC,CAISGGGRPSYEQYF
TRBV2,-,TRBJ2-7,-,TGTGCCAGCAGCCCCCGCTACGAGCAGTACTTC,CASSPRYEQYF
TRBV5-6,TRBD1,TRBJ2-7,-,TGTGCCAGCAGCTGGGGACAGGCCTCCTACGAGCAGTACTTC,CASSWGQASYEQYF
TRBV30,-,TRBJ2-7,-,TGTGCCTGGAGTGTAAGGGGCCACCCGAGAAACGAGCAGTACTTC,CAWSVRGHPRNEQYF